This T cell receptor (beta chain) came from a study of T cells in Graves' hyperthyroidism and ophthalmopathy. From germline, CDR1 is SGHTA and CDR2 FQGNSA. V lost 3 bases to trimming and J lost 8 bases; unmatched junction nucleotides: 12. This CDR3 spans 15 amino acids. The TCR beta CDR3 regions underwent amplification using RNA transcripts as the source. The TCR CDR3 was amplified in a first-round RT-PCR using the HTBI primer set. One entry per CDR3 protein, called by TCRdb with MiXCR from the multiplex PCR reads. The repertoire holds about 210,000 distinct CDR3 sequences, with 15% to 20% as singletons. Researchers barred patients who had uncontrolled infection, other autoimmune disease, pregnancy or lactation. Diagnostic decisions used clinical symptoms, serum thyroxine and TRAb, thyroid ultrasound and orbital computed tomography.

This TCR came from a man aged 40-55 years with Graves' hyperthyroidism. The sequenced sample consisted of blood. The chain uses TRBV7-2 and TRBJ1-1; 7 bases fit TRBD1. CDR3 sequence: CASSLMTGRLGEAFF. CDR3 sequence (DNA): TGTGCCAGCAGCTTGATGACAGGGCGGCTGGGGGAAGCTTTCTTT.